This T cell receptor beta chain was sequenced in a study of CD8 T cells in Susac syndrome. Matched for age and sex, the controls were healthy donors. Isolation of CD8+ and CD4+ T cells was performed negatively, whereas enrichment of TEMRA cells was done by FACS. As for this clonotype: As yet, its antigen is unknown.

Germline V gene lookup returns CDR1 ENHRY and CDR2 SYGVKD. The CDR3 length is 11 residues. The germline V and J ends were trimmed by 7 bases and 4 bases, with 7 bases remaining between them. The RNA, about 0.5 to 1 ug, was put through reverse transcription using random hexamers. TCR beta CDR3 was amplified by immunoSEQ multiplex PCR. This amplification extended across 54 Vbeta and 13 Jbeta segments. TCRdb used MiXCR to reprocess the immunoSEQ multiplex PCR reads, holding one entry per CDR3 protein. The table shows about 160,000 distinct CDR3 sequences, with approximately 90% occurring only once. Findings and caveats of the study: As the study acknowledged, the number of individuals in its TCR sequencing and HLA analysis was relatively small.

Input material: CD4+ T cells from PBMCs. The chain links TRBV10-3 to TRBJ1-1, with TRBD1 as a possible D gene (5 bases). The TCR sequence derives from a human donor in good health. CDR3 bases: TGTGCCATCACCGGGGGCACTGAAGCTTTCTTT. Protein product: CAITGGTEAFF.